Listed below are T cell receptor beta chains from one sample, sequenced in a study of T cell responses to AZD1222 COVID-19 vaccine. TCRdb's table, derived via immunoSEQ multiplex PCR, lists solely in-frame clones and lacks some. There are roughly 65,000 clones in the sample; about three quarters occur only once, and 12% lies in the top ten. This material consisted of peripheral blood, taken on day 0 of AZD1222 vaccination. These receptors all come from an adult in good health. Each CDR3 is given with its conserved first and last residue. A D gene is named only where the DNA matches it firmly. Clone sizes are given selectively: once, few, many, or a class where the clone is expanded.

NA	NA	TRBV27	TRBJ1-6	TGTGCCAGCAGTTGGCAGGATAAGAAACTCCACTTT	CASSWQDKKLHF
NA	NA	TRBV4-3	TRBJ1-4	TGCGCCAGCAGCCAAGATCGATCCTTAAAGGGTGAAAAACTGTTTTTT	CASSQDRSLKGEKLFF
few	NA	TRBV9	TRBJ1-3	TGTGCCAGCAGCGCCCGGGGGTCTGGAAACACCATATATTTT	CASSARGSGNTIYF
NA	TRBD1	TRBV14	TRBJ1-2	TGTGCCAGCAGCCAAGGGAACAGGGGTCGAGACTATGGCTACACCTTC	CASSQGNRGRDYGYTF
NA	NA	TRBV18	TRBJ1-5	TGTGCCAGCTCACCTGTGGGTGGGGGGCCCCAGCATTTT	CASSPVGGGPQHF
NA	NA	TRBV6-5	TRBJ1-2	TGTGCCAGCAGCCTCGAAATCGGGGACTTCTATGGCTACACCTTC	CASSLEIGDFYGYTF
once	NA	TRBV12-3/TRBV12-4	TRBJ2-7	TGTGCCAGCAGTTTGAACGGCCCCTACGAGCAGTACTTC	CASSLNGPYEQYF
NA	NA	TRBV5-1	TRBJ2-3	TGCGCCAGCAGCCTAGACCAGTACACAGATACGCAGTATTTT	CASSLDQYTDTQYF
NA	NA	TRBV5-4	TRBJ2-7	TGTGCCAGCAGCTTGTTCCCAGGGGAATCCTACGAGCAGTACTTC	CASSLFPGESYEQYF
NA	TRBD1	TRBV2	TRBJ2-1	TGTGCCACCGGGACAGAAATTTACAATGAGCAGTTCTTC	CATGTEIYNEQFF
NA	TRBD1	TRBV12-5	TRBJ2-1	TGTGCTAGTGGTTGGAGATCGGGACAGGGAAACAATGAGCAGTTCTTC	CASGWRSGQGNNEQFF
many	NA	TRBV19	TRBJ1-5	TGTGCCAGTAGTATAGATTGGCGGTCCGTACAGCCCCAGCATTTT	CASSIDWRSVQPQHF
few	TRBD1	TRBV2	TRBJ1-2	TGTGCCAGCAGTAACTCGACAGGGGCTCCTAACTATGGCTACACCTTC	CASSNSTGAPNYGYTF
NA	TRBD1	TRBV9	TRBJ1-6	TGTGCCAGCAGCGCCACAACAGGGGGTTATAATTCACCCCTCCACTTT	CASSATTGGYNSPLHF
NA	NA	TRBV12-5	TRBJ2-7	TGTGCTAGTGGTTTAACGGGACCCCACTACGAGCAGTACTTC	CASGLTGPHYEQYF
NA	NA	TRBV28	TRBJ1-2	TGTGCCAGCAGTTTGACGGGTAACTATGGCTACACCTTC	CASSLTGNYGYTF
NA	NA	TRBV2	TRBJ1-2	TGTGCCAGCAACAGGGCCTATGGCTACACCTTC	CASNRAYGYTF
NA	NA	TRBV24-1	TRBJ1-2	TGTGCCACCAGTGATTCACAGGGACGCTATGGCTACACCTTC	CATSDSQGRYGYTF
NA	TRBD1	TRBV14	TRBJ1-3	TGTGCCAGCAGCCCAGGGACAGCAAAGCATGGAAACACCATATATTTT	CASSPGTAKHGNTIYF
NA	TRBD2	TRBV6-1	TRBJ2-3	TGTGCCAGCAGTGAAGGTTACGGGACTAGCGGGGCAGATACGCAGTATTTT	CASSEGYGTSGADTQYF
NA	NA	TRBV2	TRBJ1-4	TGTGCCAGCATCAAGTGGGGGCCGAATGAAAAACTGTTTTTT	CASIKWGPNEKLFF
once	NA	TRBV7-3	TRBJ2-5	TGTGCCAGCAGCTTATCTGGGGGCCCCCAAGAGACCCAGTACTTC	CASSLSGGPQETQYF
NA	NA	TRBV6-6	TRBJ2-7	TGTGCCAGTAAACAGGTCTCTGGGGGAGAGCAGTACTTC	CASKQVSGGEQYF